The entry below describes one T cell receptor beta chain. No antigen is known for it. The data belong to a study of regulatory T cells in long-lasting Graves disease. Study-level background: Freshly diagnosed Graves' patients had used antithyroid drugs for under 3 months. General study findings and limits: New patients shared more than 950 public clonotypes, and persistent patients shared more, with over 2,500.

Time point meaning: newly diagnosed GD, antithyroid drugs for less than 3 months. Generation of the TCR library employed RNA extracted from PBMCs. In building TCR beta libraries, iRepertoire HTBI primers were used together with Arm-PCR of CDR3 regions. TCRdb ran MiXCR on the multiplex PCR reads and lists one entry per CDR3 protein. The data contain 350,000 to 500,000 distinct CDR3 sequences, 15% to 20% of them singletons. Per the germline V gene, CDR1 is SEHNR and CDR2 is FQNEAQ (reference sequence). V dropped 5 bases and J dropped 8 bases, with 16 bases sitting between them. This CDR3 has 15 amino acids. The data were also submitted as part of a second study, on T cells in Graves' hyperthyroidism and ophthalmopathy.

This material consisted of peripheral blood mononuclear cells (PBMCs), taken at new diagnosis, from a patient treated with antithyroid drugs. The sequence was collected from a woman aged 18-35 years with Graves disease. This chain connects TRBV7-9 to TRBJ1-6, with a possible D match to TRBD1 (5 bases). The CDR3 here is CASSPPGGWDSPLHF. CDR3 coding DNA: TGTGCCAGCAGCCCCCCGGGGGGATGGGATTCACCCCTCCACTTT.